The source of this TCR beta chain is a study of T cells in Graves' hyperthyroidism and ophthalmopathy. CDR3 length: 15 residues. V dropped 8 bases and J dropped 1 base, with 18 bases sitting between them. Amplification of TCR beta CDR3 regions used RNA as the template. First-round RT-PCR with HTBI primers amplified the TCR CDR3 region. Using its own MiXCR run on the multiplex PCR reads, TCRdb lists one record per CDR3 protein. Seen here are about 680,000 distinct CDR3 sequences, about 35% observed once, and the top ten hold approximately 31%. Across 18 months, stable Graves' hyperthyroidism was marked by no progression to ophthalmopathy. Newly diagnosed patients aged 18 to 65 had hyperthyroidism of under 2 months' duration. Patients were excluded for uncontrolled infection, other autoimmune disease, pregnancy or lactation. Out of approximately 9.9 ml of fresh peripheral blood came the PBMCs.

The source of this sequence is a woman in her 40s with Graves' hyperthyroidism. This sequence joins TRBV12-3 or TRBV12-4 and TRBJ2-7; maybe TRBD2 (7 bases). Sequenced material: blood. This CDR3 reads CASSPRGGPSYEQYF. CDR3 DNA: TGTGCCAGCTCACCAAGGGGGGGCCCTTCCTACGAGCAGTACTTC.